In this sample, the clone carrying this TCR beta chain turned up a few times. The sample originates from a study of T cells in Graves' hyperthyroidism and ophthalmopathy. RNA transcripts yielded amplified TCR beta CDR3 regions. Researchers ran a first-round RT-PCR on the TCR CDR3 using the HTBI primer set. TCRdb called the multiplex PCR reads again in MiXCR, with one record for every CDR3 protein. The sample lists 690,000 or so distinct CDR3 sequences; around a sixth were seen once. Uncontrolled infection, other autoimmune disease, pregnancy or lactation disqualified patients from enrolment. Clinical symptoms, serum thyroxine, TRAb, thyroid ultrasound and orbital computed tomography established diagnosis. The V and J ends lost 2 bases and 1 base, in that order; junction bases with no gene match: 9. Germline-derived CDR1 and CDR2 are MNHEY and SVGEGT. This CDR3 has 18 residues.

The clonotype originates from a woman in her 50s with Graves' hyperthyroidism that later progressed to Graves' ophthalmopathy. The chain combines TRBV6-2 or TRBV6-3 with TRBJ1-1, with 11 bases fitting TRBD1. Sequenced input: blood. CDR3 DNA: TGTGCCAGCAGTTACGCCTCCGGGACAGGGGGGAAGAACACTGAAGCTTTCTTT. Its protein is CASSYASGTGGKNTEAFF.